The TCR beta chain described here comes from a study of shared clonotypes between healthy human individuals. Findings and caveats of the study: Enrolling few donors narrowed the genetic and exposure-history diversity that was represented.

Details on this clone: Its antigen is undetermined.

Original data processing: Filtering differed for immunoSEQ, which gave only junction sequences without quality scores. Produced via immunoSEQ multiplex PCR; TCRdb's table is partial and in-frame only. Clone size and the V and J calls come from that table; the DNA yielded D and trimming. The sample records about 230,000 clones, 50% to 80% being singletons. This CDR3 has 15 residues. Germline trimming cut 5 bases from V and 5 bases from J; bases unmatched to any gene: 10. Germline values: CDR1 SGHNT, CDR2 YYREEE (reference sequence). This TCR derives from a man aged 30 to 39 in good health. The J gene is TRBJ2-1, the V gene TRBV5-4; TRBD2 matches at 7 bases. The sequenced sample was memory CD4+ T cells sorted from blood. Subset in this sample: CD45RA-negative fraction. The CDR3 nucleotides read TGTGCCAGCAGGCCGACTAGCAGGAGCAACAATGAGCAGTTCTTC. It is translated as CASRPTSRSNNEQFF.